Following are 26 T cell receptor beta chains from one sample sequenced in a study of human T cells and chemical hapten exposure. TCRdb re-analysed the RACE reads in MiXCR, keeping a single row per CDR3 protein. This table holds some 300,000 distinct CDR3 sequences, around 5% found once. The time point denotes: pre-sensitization, week 0. As to treatment: therapeutic diphenylcyclopropenone sensitization with weekly scalp DPC. The specimen comprised whole blood, sampled in connection with sensitization to the hapten diphenylcyclopropenone (DPC). The receptors shown here come from a woman younger than 30 with alopecia areata. Some clones in this sample may be carry-over from other donors' samples.

This clonotype was seen at least ten times. The V call is TRBV6-2 or TRBV6-3, the J call TRBJ1-6, with 7 bases aligning to TRBD1. The V segment lost 10 bases and the J segment 5 bases; nucleotides outside the gene matches: 11. Germline loops: CDR1 MNHEY, CDR2 SVGEGT. The CDR3 extends over 15 amino acids. CDR3 sequence: CATRGRGIDNSPLHF. CDR3 sequence (DNA): TGTGCCACCAGAGGCAGGGGGATTGATAATTCACCCCTCCACTTT.

This clonotype was counted between two and nine times. This chain uses TRBV11-2 with TRBJ2-2; D might be TRBD1 (5 bases). This CDR3 is built from 14 residues. The V end was cut by 3 bases, the J end by 6 bases, with 11 bases between. Germline V gene lookup returns CDR1 SGHAT and CDR2 FQNNGV. Here the CDR3 DNA reads TGTGCCAGCAGCTTTGACAGTTCGGCCGGGGAGCTGTTTTTT. It codes for CASSFDSSAGELFF.

A single count supports this clonotype. Being one base from a much bigger clone, this may be a read error. The gene calls are TRBV27 and TRBJ2-5; TRBD1 might be the D (8 bases). CDR1 is MNHEY, CDR2 SMNVEV, per germline (reference sequence). This CDR3 spans 16 amino acids. Here the CDR3 reads CASSGWTRQGWETLYF. CDR3 DNA sequence: TGTGCCAGTAGCGGGTGGACGAGACAGGGGTGGGAGACCCTGTACTTC.

The chain has TRBV7-9 and TRBJ1-2; D not resolved. Trimming stripped 4 bases from V and 9 bases from J, with 9 bases between. Germline CDR1 SEHNR, CDR2 FQNEAQ (reference sequence). CDR3 length: 11 residues. CDR3 nucleotides: TGTGCCAGCAGCTATACTCAGAGCTACACCTTC. Encoded protein: CASSYTQSYTF.

There are a few counts of this clonotype. The chain employs TRBV4-2 and TRBJ2-3; TRBD2 aligns across 13 bases. V lost 1 base and J lost 4; bases outside the gene matches: 8. Germline V gene lookup returns CDR1 LGHNA and CDR2 YNFKEQ. The CDR3 has 18 residues. In DNA form, the CDR3 reads TGTGCCAGCAGCCAAGTAAAGACTAGCGGGGGGTACTCAGATACGCAGTATTTT. It encodes CASSQVKTSGGYSDTQYF.

This clonotype was recorded at least ten times. The V gene is TRBV6-5, the J gene TRBJ1-2; tentatively, D is TRBD1 (6 bases). CDR3 length: 16 amino acids. The germline V and J ends were trimmed by 0 bases and 4 bases, with 15 bases remaining between them. Germline V gene sequence: CDR1 MNHEY, CDR2 SVGAGI. The CDR3 loop is CASSYSKGDRLYGYTF. CDR3 coding DNA: TGTGCCAGCAGTTACTCGAAGGGAGACAGGCTCTATGGCTACACCTTC.

The sample holds a few counts of this clonotype. This chain uses TRBV9 with TRBJ2-1, with unresolved D. CDR1 is SGDLS, CDR2 YYNGEE, per germline. The CDR3 is made up of 12 amino acids. V was shortened by 5 bases and J by 8 bases, with 11 bases between the two germline ends. The CDR3 DNA is TGTGCCAGCAGTGACCTTAGTTATGAGCAGTTCTTC. Translation gives CASSDLSYEQFF.

This clonotype was counted between two and nine times. The J gene is TRBJ1-4, the V gene TRBV7-9; D unclear. Per germline, CDR1 SEHNR and CDR2 FQNEAQ (reference sequence). V was pared by 1 base and J by 0 bases, with 6 bases between. This CDR3 has 15 residues. CDR3 protein: CASSLGDATNEKLFF. The CDR3 DNA is TGTGCCAGCAGCTTAGGAGATGCAACTAATGAAAAACTGTTTTTT.

The CDR3 here is CASSVGGRSGNTIYF. The CDR3 coding sequence is TGTGCCAGCAGCGTAGGCGGGCGCTCTGGAAACACCATATATTTT. V gene TRBV9 combines with J gene TRBJ1-3; no firm D call. The CDR3 covers 15 residues. Germline V gene sequence: CDR1 SGDLS, CDR2 YYNGEE. Trimming left V 0 bases short and J 0 bases short, with 7 bases between. The full variable domain, completed using reference TRBV9 and TRBJ1-3, is DSGVTQTPKHLITATGQRVTLRCSPRSGDLSVYWYQQSLDQGLQFLIQYYNGEERAKGNILERFSAQQFPDLHSELNLSSLELGDSALYFCASSVGGRSGNTIYFGEGSWLTVV.

This clonotype was seen at least ten times. The rearrangement links TRBV3-1 to TRBJ2-3; D might be TRBD1 (5 bases). Germline V gives CDR1 LGHDT, CDR2 YNNKEL (reference sequence). The CDR3 length is 12 residues. Trimming pared 4 bases from V and 6 bases from J, leaving 8 bases between. This CDR3 reads CASSLRDDTQYF. The CDR3 bases are TGTGCCAGCAGCCTCAGGGATGATACGCAGTATTTT.

This clonotype was recorded many times. The chain couples TRBV20-1 to TRBJ2-7; maybe TRBD2 (7 bases). Trimming removed 5 bases from V and 7 bases from J, with 27 bases in between. The CDR3 is 16 residues long. Germline V gene data show CDR1 as DFQATT and CDR2 as SNEGSKA (reference sequence). The CDR3 sequence: CSARPWGGPAVSEQYF. The CDR3 DNA follows: TGCAGTGCTCGTCCGTGGGGGGGCCCGGCTGTGAGTGAGCAGTACTTC.

J is TRBJ1-2 and V is TRBV2; D not resolved. This CDR3 is 12 amino acids long. Trimming removed 0 bases from V and 7 bases from J, with 6 bases in between. Germline V lookup: CDR1 SNHLY, CDR2 FYNNEI. This CDR3 is CASSEAQVGYTF. In nucleotides, the CDR3 is TGTGCCAGCAGTGAAGCGCAGGTTGGCTACACCTTC.

This clonotype appeared many times. The V and J genes are TRBV6-2 or TRBV6-3 and TRBJ1-6, with a possible D match to TRBD1 (5 bases). CDR1 and CDR2 (germline): MNHEY, SVGEGT. This CDR3 spans 14 amino acids. The V gene lost 4 bases and the J gene lost 9 bases, with 13 bases spanning the gap. The CDR3, as DNA: TGTGCCAGCAGTTTTGAAGTCGGGGGTTCACCCCTCCACTTT. Translation gives CASSFEVGGSPLHF.

This clonotype has a handful of counts. This sequence joins TRBV10-3 and TRBJ2-3; 12 nucleotides align to TRBD2. Germline V CDR1 and CDR2: ENHRY, SYGVKD. V lost 6 bases, J lost 2 bases, and 12 bases stayed unmatched. The CDR3 extends over 18 amino acids. The CDR3 here is CAIRSGLAGEIITDTQYF. In DNA form, the CDR3 reads TGTGCCATCAGATCGGGACTAGCGGGCGAAATTATCACAGATACGCAGTATTTT.

This clonotype has a handful of counts. CDR3 coding DNA: TGTGCCAGCAGCCCCCGGGAGGCTACCTACGAGCAGTACTTC. As protein: CASSPREATYEQYF. V gene TRBV5-4 combines with J gene TRBJ2-7, with 7 nucleotides matching TRBD2. This CDR3 contains 14 residues. CDR1 SGHNT and CDR2 YYREEE come from the germline V gene (reference sequence). J was trimmed by 2 bases and V by 4 bases; bases with no gene match: 6. The full variable domain, its missing parts supplied by reference TRBV5-4 and TRBJ2-7, is ETGVTQSPTHLIKTRGQQVTLRCSSQSGHNTVSWYQQALGQGPQFIFQYYREEENGRGNFPPRFSGLQFPNYSSELNVNALELDDSALYLCASSPREATYEQYFGPGTRLTVT.

There are many counts of this clonotype. A read error may account for a junction end that differs from germline. The gene calls are TRBV7-7 and TRBJ1-5, with TRBD1 as a possible D gene (6 bases). From germline, CDR1 is SSHAT and CDR2 FNYEAQ (reference sequence). The CDR3 extends over 15 amino acids. CDR3 residues: CASSLPVRGGQPQHF. As DNA, the CDR3 is TGTGCTAGCAGCTTACCCGTCAGGGGCGGGCAGCCCCAGCATTTT.

This clonotype was recorded many times. This rearrangement joins TRBV14 to TRBJ1-4; 9 nucleotides align to TRBD1. The CDR3 is 16 residues long. The ends lost 1 base at V and 8 bases at J; junction bases unmatched: 8. Germline V gene lookup returns CDR1 SGHDN and CDR2 FVKESK. CDR3 sequence reads: CASSQGTGTGKEKLFF. The CDR3 nucleotides read TGTGCCAGCAGCCAAGGGACCGGGACAGGGAAAGAAAAACTGTTTTTT.

The J gene is TRBJ1-3, the V gene TRBV7-2; D gene unclear. From germline, CDR1 is SGHTA and CDR2 FQGNSA. The CDR3 is 14 residues long. Trimming cost V 5 bases and J 0 bases, with 8 bases left between them. The CDR3 sequence is CASSGDFSGNTIYF. Written as DNA, the CDR3 is TGTGCCAGCAGCGGCGACTTCTCTGGAAACACCATATATTTT.

This clonotype was counted a few times. V and J are TRBV7-8 and TRBJ1-1; the D is unclear. Trimming took 1 base from V and 4 from J, leaving 13 bases between them. The CDR3 is 15 amino acids. CDR1 and CDR2 from the germline V gene are SGHVS and FQNEAQ. CDR3 protein: CASSLVLSSGTEAFF. CDR3 bases: TGTGCCAGCAGCTTAGTCCTCAGCAGCGGCACTGAAGCTTTCTTT.

This chain uses TRBV20-1 with TRBJ2-3; a possible D gene is TRBD1 (6 bases). Germline assignment: CDR1 DFQATT and CDR2 SNEGSKA (reference sequence). The V and J ends lost 8 bases and 0 bases respectively, with 9 bases between them. The CDR3 extends over 12 amino acids. CDR3: CSPGTSTDTQYF. The DNA for the CDR3 is TGCAGTCCCGGGACAAGCACAGATACGCAGTATTTT.

The sample holds many counts of this clonotype. A read error may produce the germline difference seen at one junction end. The chain employs TRBV7-7 and TRBJ2-1; no clear D. Germline V gene sequence: CDR1 SSHAT, CDR2 FNYEAQ (reference sequence). The CDR3 extends over 17 amino acids. DNA for the CDR3: TGTGCTAGCAGCTTAGAGCCGACGGAACATGTCCCCCATGAGCAGTTCTTC. It translates to CASSLEPTEHVPHEQFF.

This clonotype occurred many times. This chain joins TRBV7-9 and TRBJ2-1; possible D gene TRBD2, 5 bases. Germline-derived CDR1 and CDR2 are SEHNR and FQNEAQ (reference sequence). V shed 1 base and J shed 8 bases, with 9 bases lying between them. This CDR3 is built from 13 residues. This CDR3 reads CASSLGAVHEQFF. The CDR3 DNA is TGTGCCAGCAGCTTAGGAGCGGTGCATGAGCAGTTCTTC. Complete variable domain (other parts from reference TRBV7-9 and TRBJ2-1): DTGVSQNPRHKITKRGQNVTFRCDPISEHNRLYWYRQTLGQGPEFLTYFQNEAQLEKSRLLSDRFSAERPKGSFSTLEIQRTEQGDSAMYLCASSLGAVHEQFFGPGTRLTVL.

There are many counts of this clonotype. V gene TRBV7-9 combines with J gene TRBJ1-2; D is ambiguous. This CDR3 is built from 12 residues. The ends were cut back, 5 bases at V and 1 base at J, with 5 bases in the middle. The germline gives CDR1 SEHNR, CDR2 FQNEAQ (reference sequence). As DNA, the CDR3 is TGTGCCAGCAGCGGTTATAACTATGGCTACACCTTC. This gives the protein CASSGYNYGYTF.

This clonotype was seen more than once but under ten times. The CDR3: CASSPSGQGIYGYTF. In DNA, the CDR3 is TGTGCCAGCAGCCCATCTGGACAGGGGATCTATGGCTACACCTTC. This chain joins TRBV5-6 and TRBJ1-2, with 9 bases matching TRBD1. The CDR3 is 15 residues long. The J segment lost 4 bases and the V segment lost 4 bases, leaving 8 bases of the junction unmatched. Germline V gene data show CDR1 as SGHDT and CDR2 as YYEEEE.

This clonotype has at least ten counts. The chain recombines TRBV4-1 with TRBJ1-4; tentatively, D is TRBD1 (6 bases). V was shortened by 5 bases and J by 7 bases, with 14 bases between the two germline ends. This CDR3 is built from 14 residues. The V gene's germline CDR1 is MGHRA and CDR2 YSYEKL. The CDR3 sequence: CASSRGTWGEKLFF. CDR3 in DNA: TGCGCCAGCAGCAGGGGGACTTGGGGTGAAAAACTGTTTTTT.

This clonotype was seen at least ten times. This chain connects TRBV20-1 to TRBJ1-6; 11 positions agree with TRBD1. The germline V gene has CDR1 DFQATT and CDR2 SNEGSKA (reference sequence). The CDR3 runs 15 residues. V gave up 0 bases and J gave up 7 bases; unmatched junction bases: 2. Here the CDR3 reads CSARERTGGNSPLHF. DNA of the CDR3: TGCAGTGCTAGAGAAAGGACAGGGGGCAATTCACCCCTCCACTTT.